This T cell receptor (beta chain) was sequenced in a study of blood T cell repertoires in COVID-19. Study at large: The origin of the acute and convalescent COVID-19 samples was the United States, Italy and Spain.

In terms of age and location, participants ranged from roughly 18 to 95 years and lived in about two dozen US areas. Germline assignment: CDR1 MDHEN and CDR2 SYDVKM. The CDR3 length is 13 residues. The ends were cut back, 7 bases at V and 2 bases at J, with 11 bases in the middle. Original data processing: Cell counts per sample came from amplifying reference gene primers. Data came from immunoSEQ multiplex PCR; TCRdb stores just in-frame clones and leaves some out. The DNA gave D and trimming, while V, J and clone size come from that table. The sample consists of 150,000 or so clones, roughly 87% of them appearing once.

The sequenced material came from PBMCs or T cells enriched from blood (not recorded which). The sequence derives from a woman aged 45-65 years who had recovered from COVID-19. V and J are TRBV28 and TRBJ1-2; possibly TRBD1 for D (5 bases). The CDR3 loop is CASNLPGNYGYTF. Written as DNA, the CDR3 is TGTGCCAGCAATCTACCAGGGAACTATGGCTACACCTTC.